The 11 T cell receptor beta chains given below trace back to one sample, sequenced in a study of OX40 agonist ivuxolimab in advanced cancers. The repertoire was sequenced with immunoSEQ multiplex PCR; TCRdb's copy has only in-frame clones and lacks some. Of approximately 50,000 clones listed, approximately 80% are singletons. The material sequenced was CD4+ or CD8+ T cells sorted from blood, taken in a trial of the OX40 agonist ivuxolimab. The receptors derive from an adult with an advanced solid tumor such as melanoma, head and neck, liver or kidney cancer.

The J gene is TRBJ2-5, the V gene TRBV18, with D hard to call. Germline values: CDR1 KGHSH, CDR2 LQKENI. V shed 0 bases and J shed 3 bases, with 8 bases lying between them. The CDR3 extends over 14 amino acids. DNA of the CDR3: TGTGCCAGCTCACCACCGGCGTTGGAAGAGACCCAGTACTTC. As protein: CASSPPALEETQYF.

The chain carries TRBV6-1 and TRBJ1-1; D is uncertain. Germline CDR1 reads MNHNS; CDR2 reads SASEGT. There are 11 residues in the CDR3. Deletions cut 7 bases from V and 4 bases from J, with 7 bases between. The CDR3 DNA is TGTGCCAGCACCTACGCCACTGAAGCTTTCTTT. The encoded protein is CASTYATEAFF.

The chain is built from TRBV5-1 and TRBJ2-1, with a possible D match to TRBD2 (6 bases). V was shortened by 3 bases and J by 6 bases, with 19 bases between the two germline ends. CDR1 is SGHRS and CDR2 is YFSETQ in the germline V gene. This CDR3 region has 16 residues. CDR3 in amino acids: CASSYGAGLGSNEQFF. CDR3 in DNA: TGCGCCAGCAGCTATGGCGCGGGGCTTGGATCCAATGAGCAGTTCTTC.

The rearrangement joins TRBV5-5 to TRBJ1-2, with 9 bases matching TRBD1. The germline CDR1 and CDR2 sequences are SGHKS and YYEKEE (reference sequence). V was clipped by 3 bases and J by 1 base; unmatched bases: 4. This CDR3 has 15 amino acids. In DNA form, the CDR3 reads TGTGCCAGCAGCTCTCACAGGGGGCTTAACTATGGCTACACCTTC. It specifies CASSSHRGLNYGYTF.

V usage is TRBV10-3 and J usage is TRBJ2-3; perhaps TRBD2 as D (5 bases). Trimming pared 2 bases from V and 5 bases from J, leaving 11 bases between. This CDR3 spans 14 amino acids. Germline CDR1 reads ENHRY; CDR2 reads SYGVKD. The DNA of the CDR3 is TGTGCCATCAGTGAGCGTGGGAGCCGAGATACGCAGTATTTT. It specifies CAISERGSRDTQYF.

V and J are TRBV27 and TRBJ2-1; possibly TRBD2 for D (7 bases). CDR1 is MNHEY and CDR2 is SMNVEV in the germline V gene (reference sequence). Trimming removed 10 bases from V and 10 bases from J, with 23 bases in between. The CDR3 has 14 amino acids. The DNA for the CDR3 is TGTGCCACCACGGAAAGGGGGACTACGGGGGAGCAGTTCTTC. Translating it yields CATTERGTTGEQFF.

The chain combines TRBV19 with TRBJ2-3; 7 positions agree with TRBD2. The J segment lost 10 bases and the V segment lost 6 bases, leaving 7 bases of the junction unmatched. The CDR3 length is 12 residues. Germline values: CDR1 LNHDA, CDR2 SQIVND (reference sequence). CDR3 sequence (DNA): TGTGCCAGTAGCATTCTAGCGGAGGCGCAGTATTTT. This translates into CASSILAEAQYF.

The chain is built from TRBV7-9 and TRBJ1-4; no clear D gene. From germline, CDR1 is SEHNR and CDR2 FQNEAQ (reference sequence). With 0 bases removed from V and 7 bases from J, the gap between germline ends came to 15 bases. CDR3 length: 16 residues. The CDR3 nucleotides are TGTGCCAGCAGCTTAGCGGTGGGTGGTGGTGTTGAAAAACTGTTTTTT. It translates to CASSLAVGGGVEKLFF. Together with reference TRBV7-9 and TRBJ1-4, the CDR3 gives the full variable domain: DTGVSQNPRHKITKRGQNVTFRCDPISEHNRLYWYRQTLGQGPEFLTYFQNEAQLEKSRLLSDRFSAERPKGSFSTLEIQRTEQGDSAMYLCASSLAVGGGVEKLFFGSGTQLSVL.

The chain recombines TRBV28 with TRBJ2-7; D remains unclear. The CDR3 loop spans 12 amino acids. Deletions cut 6 bases from V and 7 bases from J, with 13 bases between. Per the germline V gene, CDR1 is MDHEN and CDR2 is SYDVKM. The CDR3 coding sequence is TGTGCCAGCAGCCCATACTATACGGAGCAGTACTTC. This gives the protein CASSPYYTEQYF.

A remark on this clone: Other nucleotide sequences in the sample specify the same CDR3. The chain employs TRBV15 and TRBJ1-5; TRBD1 is a possible D gene (5 bases). The CDR3 is 15 residues long. Germline-derived CDR1 and CDR2 are LNHNV and YYDKDF (reference sequence). Trimming pared 3 bases from V and 1 base from J, leaving 10 bases between. CDR3 nucleotides: TGTGCCACCAGCAGGGGGGGAGGAAGCAATCAGCCCCAGCATTTT. Its protein product is CATSRGGGSNQPQHF. The full variable domain, in which reference TRBV15 and TRBJ1-5 provide the parts outside the CDR3, is DAMVIQNPRYQVTQFGKPVTLSCSQTLNHNVMYWYQQKSSQAPKLLFHYYDKDFNNEADTPDNFQSRRPNTSFCFLDIRSPGLGDTAMYLCATSRGGGSNQPQHFGDGTRLSIL.

The chain combines TRBV21-1 with TRBJ2-2; the listed D gene, TRBD1, was not tested against the DNA. TRBV21-1 is classified as a pseudogene. The CDR3 has 15 amino acids. The CDR3 DNA reads TGTGCCAGCAGCAAAGGGCCCGCGAACACCGGGGAGCTGTTTTTT. Translated, it gives CASSKGPANTGELFF.